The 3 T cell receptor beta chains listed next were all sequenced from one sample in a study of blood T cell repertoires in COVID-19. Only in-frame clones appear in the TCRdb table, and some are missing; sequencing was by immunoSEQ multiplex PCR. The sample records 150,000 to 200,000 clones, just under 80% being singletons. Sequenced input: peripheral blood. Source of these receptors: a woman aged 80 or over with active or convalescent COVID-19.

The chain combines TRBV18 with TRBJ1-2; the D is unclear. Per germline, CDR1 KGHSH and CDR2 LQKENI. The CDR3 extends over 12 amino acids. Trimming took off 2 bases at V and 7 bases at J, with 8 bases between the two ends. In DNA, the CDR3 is TGTGCCAGCTCACCAGGATCAGGTGGCTACACCTTC. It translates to CASSPGSGGYTF.

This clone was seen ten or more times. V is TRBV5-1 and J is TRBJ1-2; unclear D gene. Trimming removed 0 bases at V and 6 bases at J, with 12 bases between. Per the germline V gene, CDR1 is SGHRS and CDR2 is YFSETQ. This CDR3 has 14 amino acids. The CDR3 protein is CASSLAEVGNGYTF. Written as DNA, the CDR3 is TGCGCCAGCAGCTTGGCGGAGGTGGGGAATGGCTACACCTTC.

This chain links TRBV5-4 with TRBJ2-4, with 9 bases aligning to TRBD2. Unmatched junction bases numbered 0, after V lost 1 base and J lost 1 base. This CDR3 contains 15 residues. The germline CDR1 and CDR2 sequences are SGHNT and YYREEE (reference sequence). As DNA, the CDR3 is TGTGCCAGCAGCTTGACTAGCGGGGCCAAAAACATTCAGTACTTC. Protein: CASSLTSGAKNIQYF.